Here is one TCR beta chain with its context. The antigen this receptor binds is unknown. Base qualities are not recorded, but no much larger clone differs from it by a single base. The library was obtained by the immunoSEQ multiplex PCR assay. TCRdb mirrors the immuneACCESS table, restricted to in-frame sequences. Some clones are absent from its copies; in checked studies, under half trace to an unresolved V gene, and the reason for the others is unknown. The sample profile shows 100,000 or so clones; about 89% of them were found once. Of the sample, around 3.2% falls within the top ten clones. The germline V gene gives CDR1 as LGHNA and CDR2 as YNFKEQ. V is clipped by 3 bases and J by 13 bases, and the sequence between their germline boundaries is 12 bases long. Inclusive of the bounding cysteine and phenylalanine, the CDR3 is 11 residues long. The entry retains the CDR3 DNA only, 33 bases that are in frame from base 1.

These data originate in a study of T cell changes during pregnancy in multiple sclerosis (dated by TCRdb to between 2017 and 2020). With respect to the entire study: The study examined how the T cell repertoire changed over the course of pregnancy in women with multiple sclerosis.

The chain is assembled from TRBV4-2 and TRBJ2-5; a weak D assignment points to TRBD2 (5 bases agree). The source material was peripheral blood, sampled after pregnancy. This TCR derives from a female donor with multiple sclerosis, enrolled in a pregnancy study. At the DNA level, the sequence is TGTGCCAGCAGCCAGGAAGCGGTGATGTACTTC. The resulting protein is CASSQEAVMYF.